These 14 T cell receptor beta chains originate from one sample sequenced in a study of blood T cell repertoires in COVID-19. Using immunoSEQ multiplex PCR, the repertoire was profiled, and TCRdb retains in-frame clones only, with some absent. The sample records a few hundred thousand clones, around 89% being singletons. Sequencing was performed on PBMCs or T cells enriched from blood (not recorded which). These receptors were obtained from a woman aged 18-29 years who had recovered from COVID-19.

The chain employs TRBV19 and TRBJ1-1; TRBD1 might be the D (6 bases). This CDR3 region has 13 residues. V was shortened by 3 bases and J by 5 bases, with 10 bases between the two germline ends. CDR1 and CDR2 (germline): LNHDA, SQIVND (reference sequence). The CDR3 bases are TGTGCCAGTAGTATCCTAACAGGGACTGAAGCTTTCTTT. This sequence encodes CASSILTGTEAFF.

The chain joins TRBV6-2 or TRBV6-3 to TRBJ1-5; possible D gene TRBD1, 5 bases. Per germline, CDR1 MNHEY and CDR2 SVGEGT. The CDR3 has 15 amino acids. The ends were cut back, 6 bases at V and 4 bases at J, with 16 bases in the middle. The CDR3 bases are TGTGCCAGCAGCGTGGGGGGGGGAAATAATCAGCCCCAGCATTTT. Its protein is CASSVGGGNNQPQHF.

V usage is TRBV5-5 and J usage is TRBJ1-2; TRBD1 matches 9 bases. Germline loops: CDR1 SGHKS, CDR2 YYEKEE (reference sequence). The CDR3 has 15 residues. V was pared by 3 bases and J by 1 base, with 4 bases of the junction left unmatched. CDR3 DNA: TGTGCCAGCAGCTGGGGACAGGGACTTAACTATGGCTACACCTTC. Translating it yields CASSWGQGLNYGYTF.

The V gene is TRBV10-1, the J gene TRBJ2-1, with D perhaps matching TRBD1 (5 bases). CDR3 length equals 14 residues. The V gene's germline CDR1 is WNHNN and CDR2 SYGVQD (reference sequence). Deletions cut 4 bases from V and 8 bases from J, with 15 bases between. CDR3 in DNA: TGCGCCAGCAGTGGGGCAGGTCGCAGGGATGAGCAGTTCTTC. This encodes CASSGAGRRDEQFF.

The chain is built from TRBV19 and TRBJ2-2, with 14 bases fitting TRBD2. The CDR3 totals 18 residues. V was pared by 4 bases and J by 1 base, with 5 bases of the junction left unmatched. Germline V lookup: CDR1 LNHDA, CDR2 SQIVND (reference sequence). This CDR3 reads CASSTLGTSGGNTGELFF. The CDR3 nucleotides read TGTGCCAGTAGTACCCTCGGGACTAGCGGGGGGAACACCGGGGAGCTGTTTTTT. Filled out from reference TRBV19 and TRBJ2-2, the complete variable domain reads DGGITQSPKYLFRKEGQNVTLSCEQNLNHDAMYWYRQDPGQGLRLIYYSQIVNDFQKGDIAEGYSVSREKKESFPLTVTSAQKNPTAFYLCASSTLGTSGGNTGELFFGEGSRLTVL.

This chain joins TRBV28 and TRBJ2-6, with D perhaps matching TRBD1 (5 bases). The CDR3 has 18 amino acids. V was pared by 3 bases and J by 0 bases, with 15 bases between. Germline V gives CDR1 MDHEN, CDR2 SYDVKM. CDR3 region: CASSFYLRQYSGANVLTF. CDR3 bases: TGTGCCAGCAGTTTTTATCTCAGACAGTACTCTGGGGCCAACGTCCTGACTTTC.

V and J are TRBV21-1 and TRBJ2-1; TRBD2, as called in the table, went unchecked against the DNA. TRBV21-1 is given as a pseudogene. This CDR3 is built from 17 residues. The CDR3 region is CASLFNGAGGAYNEQFF. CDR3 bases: TGTGCCAGCCTATTCAACGGAGCGGGGGGTGCCTACAATGAGCAGTTCTTC.

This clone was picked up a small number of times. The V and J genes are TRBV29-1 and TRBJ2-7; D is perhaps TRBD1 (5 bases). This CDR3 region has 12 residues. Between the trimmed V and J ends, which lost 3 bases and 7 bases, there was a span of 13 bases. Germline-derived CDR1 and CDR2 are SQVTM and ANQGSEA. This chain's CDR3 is CSVDTGPGEQYF. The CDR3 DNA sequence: TGCAGCGTTGACACAGGTCCGGGTGAGCAGTACTTC.

The DNA of the CDR3 is TGTGCCAGTAGTATAGTTGCGGGGACTGAAGCTTTCTTT. It is translated as CASSIVAGTEAFF. This sequence joins TRBV19 and TRBJ1-1; D unclear. CDR1 is LNHDA and CDR2 is SQIVND in the germline V gene (reference sequence). V lost 1 base and J lost 5, with 8 bases in between. The CDR3 has 13 amino acids.

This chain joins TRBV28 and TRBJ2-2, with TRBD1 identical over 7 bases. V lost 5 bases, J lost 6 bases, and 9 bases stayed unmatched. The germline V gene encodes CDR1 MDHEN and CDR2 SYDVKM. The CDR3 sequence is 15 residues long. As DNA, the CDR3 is TGTGCCAGCAGTCCCTGGACAGGTGCCGCCGGGGAGCTGTTTTTT. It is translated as CASSPWTGAAGELFF.

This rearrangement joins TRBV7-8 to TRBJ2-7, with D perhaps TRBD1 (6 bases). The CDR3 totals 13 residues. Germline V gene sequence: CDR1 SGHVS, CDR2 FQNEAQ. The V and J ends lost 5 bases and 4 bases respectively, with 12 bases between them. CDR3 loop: CASSLLQGYEQYF. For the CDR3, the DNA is TGTGCCAGCAGCCTACTACAGGGATACGAGCAGTACTTC. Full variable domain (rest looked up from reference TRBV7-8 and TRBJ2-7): GAGVSQSPRYKVAKRGQDVALRCDPISGHVSLFWYQQALGQGPEFLTYFQNEAQLDKSGLPSDRFFAERPEGSVSTLKIQRTQQEDSAVYLCASSLLQGYEQYFGPGTRLTVT.

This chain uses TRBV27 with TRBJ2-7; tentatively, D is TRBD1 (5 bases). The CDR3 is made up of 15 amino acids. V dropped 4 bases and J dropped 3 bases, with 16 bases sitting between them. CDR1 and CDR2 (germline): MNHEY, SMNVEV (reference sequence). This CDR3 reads CASSSLGQEFYEQYF. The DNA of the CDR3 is TGTGCCAGCAGTTCTCTAGGACAAGAGTTCTACGAGCAGTACTTC.

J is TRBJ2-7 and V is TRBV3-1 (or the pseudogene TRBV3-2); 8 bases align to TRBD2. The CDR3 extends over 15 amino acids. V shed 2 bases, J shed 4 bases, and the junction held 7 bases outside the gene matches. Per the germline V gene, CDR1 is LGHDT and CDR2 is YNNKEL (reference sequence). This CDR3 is CASSQRGGATYEQYF. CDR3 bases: TGTGCCAGCAGCCAACGGGGGGGGGCCACATACGAGCAGTACTTC.

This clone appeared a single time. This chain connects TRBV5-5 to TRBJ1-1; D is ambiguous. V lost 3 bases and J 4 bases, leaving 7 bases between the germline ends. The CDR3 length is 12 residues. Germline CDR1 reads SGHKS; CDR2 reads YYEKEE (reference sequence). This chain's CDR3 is CASSSGLTEAFF. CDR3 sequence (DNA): TGTGCCAGCAGCTCAGGTCTCACTGAAGCTTTCTTT.